The text below deals with one T cell receptor (beta chain). This table comes from immunoSEQ multiplex PCR, and its TCRdb copy is limited to in-frame clones, with some not included. The sample yields tens of thousands of clones, 75% to 90% seen once. These data are taken from a study of OX40 agonist ivuxolimab in advanced cancers. About the study: The eligibility criteria allowed prior anti-PD-1, anti-PD-L1 or anti-CTLA-4 therapy, and about 40% had some.

Between the trimmed V and J ends, which lost 2 bases and 2 bases, there was a span of 9 bases. Germline V gene sequence: CDR1 SGHVS, CDR2 FNYEAQ. The CDR3 runs to 14 residues. V is TRBV7-6 and J is TRBJ2-5, with D unresolved. The specimen was CD4+ or CD8+ T cells sorted from blood, collected in a trial of the OX40 agonist ivuxolimab. The TCR originated in an adult with an advanced solid tumor such as melanoma, head and neck, liver or kidney cancer. The CDR3 nucleotides read TGTGCCAGCAGCTTACCGGGCCCGCAAGAGACCCAGTACTTC. This gives the protein CASSLPGPQETQYF.